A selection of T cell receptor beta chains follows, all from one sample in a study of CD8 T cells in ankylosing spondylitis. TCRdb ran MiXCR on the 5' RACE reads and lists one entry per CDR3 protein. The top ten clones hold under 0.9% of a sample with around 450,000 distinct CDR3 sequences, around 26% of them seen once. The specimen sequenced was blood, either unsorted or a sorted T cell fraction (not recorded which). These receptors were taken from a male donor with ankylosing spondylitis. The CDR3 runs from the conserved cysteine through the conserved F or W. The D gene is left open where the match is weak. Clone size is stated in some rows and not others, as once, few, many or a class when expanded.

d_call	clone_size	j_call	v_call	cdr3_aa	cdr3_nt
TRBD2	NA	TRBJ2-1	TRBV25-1	CATRLAGDYNEQFF	TGTGCCACCAGACTAGCGGGAGATTACAATGAGCAGTTCTTC
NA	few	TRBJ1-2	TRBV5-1	CASSLGQILYGYTF	TGCGCCAGCAGCTTGGGACAGATCCTCTATGGCTACACCTTC
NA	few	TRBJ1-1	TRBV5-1	CASSLIGRMGTEAFF	TGCGCCAGCAGCTTGATAGGCAGGATGGGCACTGAAGCTTTCTTT
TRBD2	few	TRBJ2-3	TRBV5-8	CASSQDSGASTDTQYF	TGTGCCAGCAGCCAAGATAGCGGGGCTAGCACAGATACGCAGTATTTT
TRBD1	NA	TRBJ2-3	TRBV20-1	CSAERQGVTDTQYF	TGCAGTGCGGAACGACAGGGGGTCACAGATACGCAGTATTTT
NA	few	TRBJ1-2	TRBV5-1	CASSTSDPGANGYTF	TGCGCCAGCAGCACATCCGACCCGGGCGCGAATGGCTACACCTTC
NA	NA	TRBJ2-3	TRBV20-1	CSASGLRRDTADTQYF	TGCAGTGCTAGCGGCCTAAGGCGGGACACGGCAGATACGCAGTATTTT
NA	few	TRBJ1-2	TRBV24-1	CATSLTGSYGYTF	TGTGCCACCAGCTTGACGGGTTCCTATGGCTACACCTTC
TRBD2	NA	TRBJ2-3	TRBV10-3	CAISGPGRATDTQYF	TGTGCCATCAGTGGTCCCGGGAGGGCCACAGATACGCAGTATTTT
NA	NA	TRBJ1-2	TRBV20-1	CSLEPGTALGGYTF	TGCAGCTTAGAACCCGGGACGGCGTTGGGTGGCTACACCTTC
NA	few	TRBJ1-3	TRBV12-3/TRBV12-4	CASSCGDLSGNTIYF	TGTGCCAGCAGTTGCGGGGACCTCTCTGGAAACACCATATATTTT
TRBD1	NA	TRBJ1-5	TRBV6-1	CASSGGGISNQPQHF	TGTGCCAGCAGTGGAGGGGGCATTTCTAATCAGCCCCAGCATTTT
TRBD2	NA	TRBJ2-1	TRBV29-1	CSVEDPSGSVSYNEQFF	TGCAGCGTTGAAGATCCGAGCGGGAGTGTTTCCTACAATGAGCAGTTCTTC
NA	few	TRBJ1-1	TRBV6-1	CASTPSAGPTEAFF	TGTGCCAGCACGCCCTCGGCAGGGCCGACTGAAGCTTTCTTT
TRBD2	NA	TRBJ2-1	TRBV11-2	CASSSSRLSGSTNEQFF	TGTGCCAGCAGCTCCTCCCGCCTTAGCGGGAGTACGAATGAGCAGTTCTTC
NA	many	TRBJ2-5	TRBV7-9	CASILPAGQETQYF	TGTGCCAGCATCCTTCCCGCGGGGCAAGAGACCCAGTACTTC
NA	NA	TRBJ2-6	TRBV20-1	CSARAGSGANVLTF	TGCAGTGCTAGAGCAGGCTCTGGGGCCAACGTCCTGACTTTC
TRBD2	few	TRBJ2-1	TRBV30	CAWSVGGASYNEQFF	TGTGCCTGGAGTGTCGGGGGGGCTTCCTACAATGAGCAGTTCTTC
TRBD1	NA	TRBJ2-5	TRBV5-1	CASSDRDETQYF	TGCGCCAGCTCAGACAGGGATGAGACCCAGTACTTC
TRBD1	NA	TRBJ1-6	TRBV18	CASSPGTANSPLHF	TGTGCCAGCTCCCCGGGGACAGCTAATTCACCCCTCCACTTT
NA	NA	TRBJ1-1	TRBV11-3	CASSSNDEAFF	TGTGCCAGCAGCTCGAACGATGAAGCTTTCTTT
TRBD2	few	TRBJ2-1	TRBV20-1	CSARVAAGGLHEQFF	TGCAGTGCTAGAGTGGCAGCGGGAGGGCTTCATGAGCAGTTCTTC
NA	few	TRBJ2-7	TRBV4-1	CASSRGPAYEQYF	TGCGCCAGCAGCCGGGGGCCCGCCTACGAGCAGTACTTC
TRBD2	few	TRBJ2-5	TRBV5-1	CASNLGREGRETQYF	TGCGCCAGCAACCTTGGGCGGGAGGGCCGAGAGACCCAGTACTTC
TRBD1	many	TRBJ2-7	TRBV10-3	CAISLGQGRQYEQYF	TGTGCCATCAGCTTGGGACAGGGCCGTCAGTACGAGCAGTACTTC
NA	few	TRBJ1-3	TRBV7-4	CASSSPGGSGNTIYF	TGTGCCAGCAGCTCCCCGGGGGGGTCGGGAAACACCATATATTTT
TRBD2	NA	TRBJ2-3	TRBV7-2	CASSLEAGGSGNTQYF	TGTGCCAGCAGCTTAGAGGCGGGAGGGTCGGGAAATACGCAGTATTTT
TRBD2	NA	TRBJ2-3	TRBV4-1	CASSRSGMAGGGDTQYF	TGCGCCAGCAGCCGAAGTGGGATGGCGGGAGGGGGAGATACGCAGTATTTT
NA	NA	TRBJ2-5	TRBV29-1	CSAGPSETQYF	TGCAGCGCCGGCCCTAGCGAGACCCAGTACTTC
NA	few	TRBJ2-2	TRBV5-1	CASYISGPLAGELFF	TGCGCCAGCTACATTTCGGGCCCTTTGGCCGGGGAGCTGTTTTTT
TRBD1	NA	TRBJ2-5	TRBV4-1	CASSQDPGQGRETQYF	TGCGCCAGCAGCCAAGATCCCGGACAGGGTAGGGAGACCCAGTACTTC
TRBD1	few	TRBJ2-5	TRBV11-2	CASSKRQGETQYF	TGTGCCAGCAGTAAACGACAGGGCGAGACCCAGTACTTC
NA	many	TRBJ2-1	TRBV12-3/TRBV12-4	CASSLARNNEQFF	TGTGCCAGCAGTTTAGCCAGGAACAATGAGCAGTTCTTC
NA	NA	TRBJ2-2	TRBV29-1	CSASRDGELFF	TGCAGCGCCAGTAGGGACGGGGAGCTGTTTTTT
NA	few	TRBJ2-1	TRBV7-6	CASSLFYGQYNEQFF	TGTGCCAGCAGCTTATTTTACGGACAGTACAATGAGCAGTTCTTC
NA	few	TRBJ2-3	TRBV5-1	CASSLTNEGSDTQYF	TGCGCCAGCAGCTTAACCAACGAGGGGTCAGATACGCAGTATTTT
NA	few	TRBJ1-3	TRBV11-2	CASSLGGTIYF	TGTGCCAGCAGCCTTGGGGGCACCATATATTTT
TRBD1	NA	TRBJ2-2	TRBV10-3	CAIRATGVETGELFF	TGTGCCATCAGAGCTACAGGGGTAGAAACCGGGGAGCTGTTTTTT
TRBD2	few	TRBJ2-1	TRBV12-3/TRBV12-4	CASRATSGTYNEQFF	TGTGCCAGCAGGGCAACTAGCGGTACCTACAATGAGCAGTTCTTC
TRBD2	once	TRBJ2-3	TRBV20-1	CSAGTSGSPTDTQYF	TGCAGTGCTGGGACTAGCGGGAGTCCAACAGATACGCAGTATTTT
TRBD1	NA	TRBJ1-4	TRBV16	CASSQPDRGVGEKLFF	TGTGCCAGCAGCCAACCAGACAGGGGCGTCGGCGAAAAACTGTTTTTT
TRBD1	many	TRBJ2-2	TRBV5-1	CASSFSGTGDFEELFF	TGCGCCAGCAGTTTTTCCGGGACAGGGGATTTCGAGGAGCTGTTTTTT
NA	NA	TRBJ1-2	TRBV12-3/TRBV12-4	CASTLAGIINYGYTF	TGTGCCAGCACCCTTGCAGGGATAATAAACTATGGCTACACCTTC